Following are 28 T cell receptor beta chains from one sample sequenced in a study of identical twins. From the 5' RACE reads, TCRdb called clonotypes with MiXCR, one entry per CDR3 protein. The repertoire has 1.5 million to 2 million distinct CDR3 sequences, about 32% of them found once; the top ten carry roughly 0.3%. Sequenced sample: cord blood. The origin of the receptors is a newborn girl in good health.

In its sample, this clonotype was seen a few times. The chain carries TRBV29-1 and TRBJ1-2, with 7 positions matching TRBD1. This CDR3 is 12 amino acids long. Germline CDR1 and CDR2: SQVTM and ANQGSEA. CDR3 protein: CGAVQGGVGYTF. The CDR3 bases are TGCGGCGCCGTCCAGGGGGGGGTCGGCTACACCTTC. The entire variable domain, with the rest obtained from reference TRBV29-1 and TRBJ1-2, is as follows: SAVISQKPSRDICQRGTSLTIQCQVDSQVTMMFWYRQQPGQSLTLIATANQGSEATYESGFVIDKFPISRPNLTFSTLTVSNMSPEDSSIYLCGAVQGGVGYTFGSGTRLTVV.

Of note for this clonotype: A read error may produce the germline difference seen at one junction end. V gene TRBV7-7 combines with J gene TRBJ2-1; 7 bases are a match to TRBD2. CDR3 length equals 21 residues. From germline, CDR1 is SSHAT and CDR2 FNYEAQ (reference sequence). The CDR3 loop reads CASIATGDSGSLSCSYNEQFF. Here the CDR3 DNA reads TGTGCTAGCATCGCCACGGGGGATAGCGGGTCCCTTTCATGCTCCTACAATGAGCAGTTCTTC.

The V and J genes are TRBV27 and TRBJ1-4; D is unclear. Trimming cost V 5 bases and J 0 bases, with 7 bases left between them. Germline V gives CDR1 MNHEY, CDR2 SMNVEV (reference sequence). CDR3 length: 14 amino acids. CDR3 sequence reads: CASSKHTTNEKLFF. In DNA, the CDR3 is TGTGCCAGCAGTAAACACACAACTAATGAAAAACTGTTTTTT.

The genes are TRBV6-5 and TRBJ1-6, with D uncertain. V lost 2 bases, J lost 9 bases, and 8 bases lay in between. The germline V gene encodes CDR1 MNHEY and CDR2 SVGAGI. This CDR3 has 13 amino acids. The DNA of the CDR3 is TGTGCCAGCAGTTACGTCGAAGCTTCACCCCTCCACTTT. As protein: CASSYVEASPLHF.

The rearrangement uses TRBV2 and TRBJ2-4, with D perhaps TRBD1 (5 bases). The J call may be faulty, since TRBJ2-7 better matches the DNA end. Germline CDR1 reads SNHLY; CDR2 reads FYNNEI. The CDR3 contains 12 residues. CDR3 sequence (DNA): TGTGCCAGCACCACAGGCGACTACGAGCAGTACTTC. This sequence encodes CASTTGDYEQYF.

The chain uses TRBV12-5 and TRBJ2-7, with TRBD2 as a possible D gene (6 bases). Germline V lookup: CDR1 LGHNT, CDR2 FRNRAP. There are 15 residues in the CDR3. V was shortened by 5 bases and J by 6 bases, with 20 bases between the two germline ends. For the CDR3, the DNA is TGTGCTAGTGGTGCCGCGGGGCCCAAGCCGTTCGAGCAGTACTTC. As protein: CASGAAGPKPFEQYF.

This chain joins TRBV10-3 and TRBJ1-6; 11 bases are shared with TRBD1. Germline V lookup: CDR1 ENHRY, CDR2 SYGVKD. Unmatched junction bases numbered 1, after V lost 4 bases and J lost 11 bases. This CDR3 comprises 13 residues. The DNA of the CDR3 is TGTGCCATCAGTGGGACAGGGGGCCCACCCCTCCACTTT. This sequence encodes CAISGTGGPPLHF.

This clonotype has a handful of counts. DNA of the CDR3: TGCAGTGCTAGGATGGCAGATACGCAGTATTTT. This sequence encodes CSARMADTQYF. The rearrangement joins TRBV20-1 to TRBJ2-3; no definite D call. With 3 bases removed from V and 4 bases from J, the gap between germline ends came to 5 bases. This CDR3 comprises 11 residues. CDR1 DFQATT and CDR2 SNEGSKA come from the germline V gene (reference sequence).

This chain links TRBV27 with TRBJ1-1, with D perhaps TRBD1 (6 bases). There are 16 residues in the CDR3. Per the germline V gene, CDR1 is MNHEY and CDR2 is SMNVEV (reference sequence). V lost 5 bases to trimming and J lost 0 bases, with 16 bases between them. In DNA, the CDR3 is TGTGCCAGCAGTACCGCCGGGACAACCATGAACACTGAAGCTTTCTTT. This gives the protein CASSTAGTTMNTEAFF.

The table lists this clonotype with many counts. The chain carries TRBV9 and TRBJ2-3; no clear D gene. With 0 bases removed from V and 5 bases from J, the gap between germline ends came to 1 base. Germline values: CDR1 SGDLS, CDR2 YYNGEE. CDR3 length: 11 amino acids. Here the CDR3 DNA reads TGTGCCAGCAGCGTAGAAGATACGCAGTATTTT. The encoded protein is CASSVEDTQYF.

This clonotype was counted a few times. The rearrangement links TRBV27 to TRBJ2-2; a possible D gene is TRBD2 (5 bases). This CDR3 is 15 amino acids long. V was pared by 0 bases and J by 0 bases, with 5 bases between. CDR1 and CDR2 (germline): MNHEY, SMNVEV (reference sequence). The CDR3 DNA is TGTGCCAGCAGTTTATCACTAGCGAACACCGGGGAGCTGTTTTTT. Residues: CASSLSLANTGELFF.

A remark on this clonotype: This clone may be a read error of a much larger clone one base away. The chain couples TRBV7-2 to TRBJ2-3, with D possibly being TRBD1 (5 bases). Looked up from germline, CDR1 is SGHTA and CDR2 is FQGNSA. The CDR3 spans 14 residues. The CDR3 nucleotides read TGTGCCAGCAGCTTCGCCTACCGCACAGGTACGCAGTATTTT. Its translation is CASSFAYRTGTQYF.

This chain joins TRBV14 and TRBJ2-1; TRBD2 matches 15 bases. This CDR3 is 18 amino acids long. Trimming removed 0 bases from V and 6 bases from J; junction bases left unmatched: 6. The germline gives CDR1 SGHDN, CDR2 FVKESK. The CDR3 is CASSQDWGTSGGPNEQFF. Written as DNA, the CDR3 is TGTGCCAGCAGCCAAGATTGGGGGACTAGCGGGGGGCCCAATGAGCAGTTCTTC.

In its sample, this clonotype was seen a few times. J is TRBJ2-1 and V is TRBV5-1; 11 bases are shared with TRBD2. Germline-derived CDR1 and CDR2 are SGHRS and YFSETQ. This CDR3 region has 17 residues. Trimming removed 4 bases from V and 0 bases from J; junction bases left unmatched: 6. The CDR3 DNA sequence: TGCGCCAGCAGCAAACGACTAGCGGGGAGCTCCTACAATGAGCAGTTCTTC. This sequence encodes CASSKRLAGSSYNEQFF.

The chain combines TRBV10-3 with TRBJ2-6; D unclear. There are 14 residues in the CDR3. The germline gives CDR1 ENHRY, CDR2 SYGVKD. Trimming cost V 6 bases and J 0 bases, with 6 bases left between them. The CDR3: CAIRASSGANVLTF. The CDR3 DNA is TGTGCCATCAGAGCAAGCTCTGGGGCCAACGTCCTGACTTTC.

Comments on this clonotype: This may come from a read error, since a much larger clone is one base off. The rearrangement uses TRBV20-1 and TRBJ1-2, with 7 bases lining up with TRBD1. This CDR3 comprises 12 residues. The germline V gene encodes CDR1 DFQATT and CDR2 SNEGSKA (reference sequence). Trimming took 3 bases from V and 4 from J; bases not matched to a gene: 2. CDR3 sequence reads: CSASEGAYGYTF. As DNA, the CDR3 is TGCAGTGCTAGCGAGGGGGCCTATGGCTACACCTTC.

A note on this clonotype: This sequence may be a read error, since a much larger clone differs from it by one base. J is TRBJ2-1 and V is TRBV29-1; 8 bases are a match to TRBD2. After removal of 4 bases from V and 3 bases from J, the junction contained 26 bases not matched to a gene. Germline loops: CDR1 SQVTM, CDR2 ANQGSEA. The CDR3 is 21 residues long. The CDR3 protein is CSVVRPGRGLVHGGVYNEQFF. CDR3 DNA sequence: TGCAGCGTTGTGAGGCCGGGACGGGGGCTAGTTCACGGGGGGGTCTACAATGAGCAGTTCTTC.

The V call is TRBV6-1, the J call TRBJ2-5; D may match TRBD1 or TRBD2 (6 bases each). V lost 6 bases and J 2 bases, leaving 13 bases between the germline ends. Germline V CDR1 and CDR2: MNHNS, SASEGT. CDR3 size: 14 residues. CDR3 DNA sequence: TGTGCCAGCAGAGGGGGGACTGTACAAGAGACCCAGTACTTC. It is translated as CASRGGTVQETQYF.

The chain links TRBV2 to TRBJ2-1; D not resolved. The CDR3 runs to 13 residues. The ends were cut back, 9 bases at V and 13 bases at J, with 22 bases in the middle. CDR1 is SNHLY, CDR2 FYNNEI, per germline. CDR3 region: CARAISPRETQFF. CDR3 coding DNA: TGTGCCAGAGCAATATCACCCAGAGAGACCCAGTTCTTC.

The genes are TRBV6-5 and TRBJ1-6; D is unresolved. CDR1 is MNHEY, CDR2 SVGAGI, per germline. Between the trimmed V and J ends, which lost 6 bases and 8 bases, there was a span of 14 bases. The CDR3 is 14 residues long. Here the CDR3 DNA reads TGTGCCAGCAGGCGGGATGGATTCTATTCACCCCTCCACTTT. Its protein is CASRRDGFYSPLHF.

The J gene is TRBJ1-6, the V gene TRBV25-1, with no clear D. The CDR3 has 12 residues. Germline V gives CDR1 MGHDK, CDR2 SYGVNS. Deletions cut 4 bases from V and 10 bases from J, with 8 bases between. CDR3 DNA sequence: TGTGCCAGCAGTGGGGGAGACTCACCCCTCCACTTT. This codes for CASSGGDSPLHF.

The chain is built from TRBV20-1 and TRBJ2-1, with TRBD2 matching over 7 bases. The trim removed 5 bases at V and 8 bases at J, leaving 9 bases unmatched. CDR1 is DFQATT, CDR2 SNEGSKA, per germline (reference sequence). The CDR3 covers 13 residues. For the CDR3, the DNA is TGCAGTGCTGCAAGACTAGCTACCTATGAGCAGTTCTTC. It codes for CSAARLATYEQFF.

This clonotype was seen more than once but under ten times. V gene TRBV12-3 or TRBV12-4 combines with J gene TRBJ1-5; D unclear. V was shortened by 3 bases and J by 5 bases, with 8 bases between the two germline ends. CDR3 length: 13 residues. The CDR3: CASSFDLHQPQHF. For the CDR3, the DNA is TGTGCCAGCAGTTTCGACCTACATCAGCCCCAGCATTTT.

This clonotype came up a few times. The chain is built from TRBV11-1 and TRBJ2-4; D remains unclear. Trimming removed 1 base from V and 11 bases from J, with 15 bases in between. This CDR3 has 14 residues. CDR1 is SGHAT, CDR2 FQDESV, per germline (reference sequence). This chain's CDR3 is CASSLGLFPPFQYF. The CDR3 coding sequence is TGTGCCAGCAGCTTAGGTTTGTTTCCTCCATTTCAGTACTTC.

This clonotype was observed a single time. V is TRBV27 and J is TRBJ2-6; D is perhaps TRBD1 (5 bases). Trimming took off 8 bases at V and 0 bases at J, with 26 bases between the two ends. Germline V CDR1 and CDR2: MNHEY, SMNVEV (reference sequence). This CDR3 region has 20 residues. CDR3 in DNA: TGTGCCAGCGGGGTATTGGACAAGGGTCCCTTTCACTCTGGGGCCAACGTCCTGACTTTC. It translates to CASGVLDKGPFHSGANVLTF. The entire variable domain, with the rest obtained from reference TRBV27 and TRBJ2-6, is as follows: EAQVTQNPRYLITVTGKKLTVTCSQNMNHEYMSWYRQDPGLGLRQIYYSMNVEVTDKGDVPEGYKVSRKEKRNFPLILESPSPNQTSLYFCASGVLDKGPFHSGANVLTFGAGSRLTVL.

This chain connects TRBV6-6 to TRBJ2-1; D is perhaps TRBD2 (6 bases). With the DNA end fitting TRBJ2-7 better, the J assignment may be wrong. The CDR3 is 14 residues long. The germline V gene encodes CDR1 MNHNY and CDR2 SVGAGI (reference sequence). CDR3: CASRHRLDYNEQYF. The CDR3 bases are TGTGCCAGCAGACATAGACTAGACTACAATGAGCAGTACTTC.

The chain joins TRBV25-1 to TRBJ2-3; tentatively, D is TRBD1 (5 bases). Trimming shortened V by 2 bases and J by 2 bases, and 11 bases separated the two germline ends. The CDR3 extends over 15 amino acids. The V gene's germline CDR1 is MGHDK and CDR2 SYGVNS. This CDR3 reads CASSENAGNTDTQYF. CDR3 in DNA: TGTGCCAGCAGTGAAAATGCAGGGAACACAGATACGCAGTATTTT.

The gene calls are TRBV20-1 and TRBJ1-2; no clear D. Trimming shortened V by 4 bases and J by 2 bases, and 17 bases separated the two germline ends. CDR3 length: 15 amino acids. CDR1 DFQATT and CDR2 SNEGSKA come from the germline V gene (reference sequence). CDR3 residues: CSATLTTGSNYGYTF. The CDR3 DNA is TGCAGTGCTACCTTAACGACGGGGTCCAACTATGGCTACACCTTC.